The clone carrying this T cell receptor (beta chain) was seen once. The antigen is undetermined. The CDR3 length is 13 residues. CDR1 is DFQATT, CDR2 SNEGSKA, per germline (reference sequence). The V and J ends lost 6 bases and 2 bases, in that order; junction bases with no gene match: 6. These data come from a study of Graves' ophthalmopathy and Graves' hyperthyroidism. Study-level points and caveats: Blood samples also showed most expanded thyroid clonotypes exceeding 0.001 frequency.

Beta-chain TCR CDR3 regions were amplified from RNA transcripts. First-round RT-PCR relied on HTBI primers, and a second-round multiplex PCR came next. TCRdb redid the calling of the multiplex PCR reads with MiXCR, one entry per CDR3 protein. The repertoire consists of 300,000 or so distinct CDR3 sequences, with 17% occurring once and the leading ten covering around 12%. CAS ≥3, NOSPECS ≥4, moderate-to-severe activity and duration under 3 months marked donors with ophthalmopathy. The clonotype comes from an adult man with Graves' ophthalmopathy. Sequenced sample: peripheral blood. J is TRBJ2-7 and V is TRBV20-1; 8 bases line up with TRBD1. CDR3 nucleotide sequence: TGCAGTGCAAGGACAGGGTCAACCTACGAGCAGTACTTC. The encoded protein is CSARTGSTYEQYF.